Below are 17 T cell receptor beta chains sequenced from a single sample in a study of blood T cell repertoires in COVID-19. This table comes from immunoSEQ multiplex PCR, and its TCRdb copy is limited to in-frame clones, with some not included. The table lists some 120,000 clones, roughly 87% of them singletons. Sequencing was done on a sample of PBMCs or T cells enriched from blood (not recorded which). The receptors were sampled from a man in his thirties or forties who had recovered from COVID-19.

J is TRBJ2-7 and V is TRBV5-1, with 8 bases fitting TRBD1. V trimming: 0 bases; J trimming: 5 bases; junction bases outside the gene matches: 4. The CDR3 is 14 residues long. The V gene's germline CDR1 is SGHRS and CDR2 YFSETQ. The CDR3 coding sequence is TGCGCCAGCAGCTTGGGGGCAGGGGGCCACGAGCAGTACTTC. This codes for CASSLGAGGHEQYF.

This chain uses TRBV7-3 with TRBJ2-7, with a possible D match to TRBD2 (6 bases). The CDR3 runs 14 residues. Trimming removed 0 bases from V and 7 bases from J, with 13 bases in between. Germline assignment: CDR1 SGHTA and CDR2 FQGTGA. CDR3 sequence (DNA): TGTGCCAGCAGCTTAACGGGCGGGACGGGTGAGCAGTACTTC. Translation gives CASSLTGGTGEQYF. Full variable domain (outside the CDR3, taken from reference TRBV7-3 and TRBJ2-7): GAGVSQTPSNKVTEKGKYVELRCDPISGHTALYWYRQSLGQGPEFLIYFQGTGAADDSGLPNDRFFAVRPEGSVSTLKIQRTERGDSAVYLCASSLTGGTGEQYFGPGTRLTVT.

This clone appeared a few times. The gene calls are TRBV6-5 and TRBJ2-7; D unclear. The CDR3 is 15 amino acids. V lost 0 bases to trimming and J lost 0 bases, with 9 bases between them. The germline V gene encodes CDR1 MNHEY and CDR2 SVGAGI. For the CDR3, the DNA is TGTGCCAGCAGTTACTCGGAACAGAGCTCCTACGAGCAGTACTTC. Protein product: CASSYSEQSSYEQYF.

This chain connects TRBV29-1 to TRBJ2-5; D perhaps matches TRBD1 (7 bases). Germline-derived CDR1 and CDR2 are SQVTM and ANQGSEA. This CDR3 contains 12 residues. Trimming took off 6 bases at V and 5 bases at J, with 13 bases between the two ends. The DNA of the CDR3 is TGCAGCGTCTTGACAGGGAGGGAGACCCAGTACTTC. This encodes CSVLTGRETQYF.

V is TRBV12-5 and J is TRBJ2-1, with D uncertain. The CDR3 sequence is 13 residues long. Germline-derived CDR1 and CDR2 are LGHNT and FRNRAP. V lost 6 bases to trimming and J lost 4 bases, with 10 bases between them. CDR3 in amino acids: CASGHSPYNEQFF. The CDR3 DNA reads TGTGCTAGTGGACATTCCCCGTACAATGAGCAGTTCTTC.

V gene TRBV7-6 combines with J gene TRBJ2-6; D is perhaps TRBD1 (5 bases). In germline, CDR1 is SGHVS, CDR2 FNYEAQ. The CDR3 length is 17 residues. V was pared by 3 bases and J by 1 base, with 13 bases between. This CDR3 reads CASSFRAGSSGANVLTF. The CDR3 bases are TGTGCCAGCAGCTTCAGGGCAGGTTCTTCTGGGGCCAACGTCCTGACTTTC.

This chain uses TRBV2 with TRBJ1-5; D is ambiguous. CDR3 size: 16 residues. CDR1 and CDR2 (germline): SNHLY, FYNNEI. The V gene lost 0 bases and the J gene lost 3 bases, with 12 bases spanning the gap. CDR3 bases: TGTGCCAGCAGTGAAGCGCTTCGCCGAGACAATCAGCCCCAGCATTTT. Translated, it gives CASSEALRRDNQPQHF.

This clone was observed a handful of times. This chain uses TRBV18 with TRBJ1-1, with D tentatively TRBD1 (5 bases). Trimming left V 3 bases short and J 5 bases short, with 16 bases between. This CDR3 comprises 15 residues. Germline CDR1 and CDR2: KGHSH and LQKENI. The CDR3 here is CASSPGAGPRTEAFF. CDR3 nucleotides: TGTGCCAGCTCACCTGGGGCAGGGCCTAGAACTGAAGCTTTCTTT.

Only a few counts were recorded for this clone. This sequence joins TRBV6-5 and TRBJ1-6; TRBD1 agrees at 7 bases. Unmatched junction bases numbered 8, after V lost 5 bases and J lost 7 bases. The CDR3 consists of 15 residues. Germline V gene data show CDR1 as MNHEY and CDR2 as SVGAGI. For the CDR3, the DNA is TGTGCCAGCAGTCCTCGACAGGGAGGCAATTCACCCCTCCACTTT. It translates to CASSPRQGGNSPLHF.

The chain uses TRBV6-1 and TRBJ1-1; D is unresolved. The CDR3 has 14 amino acids. V lost 2 bases, J lost 0 bases, and 7 bases lay in between. Germline lookup yields CDR1 MNHNS and CDR2 SASEGT. CDR3 sequence reads: CASSEYELNTEAFF. The CDR3 nucleotides are TGTGCCAGCAGTGAATATGAGTTGAACACTGAAGCTTTCTTT.

This clone was detected a few times. The chain carries TRBV5-6 and TRBJ2-7; 7 bases line up with TRBD1. In germline, CDR1 is SGHDT, CDR2 YYEEEE. J lost 1 base, V lost 3 bases, and 10 bases had no gene match. This CDR3 has 16 residues. The CDR3 is CASSYRQGRLSYEQYF. The CDR3 DNA sequence: TGTGCCAGCAGCTACAGACAGGGACGCCTATCCTACGAGCAGTACTTC.

V usage is TRBV4-1 and J usage is TRBJ2-1; 7 positions agree with TRBD2. The V gene end was trimmed by 0 bases and the J gene end by 7 bases; junction bases not matched to a gene: 3. The CDR3 runs 14 residues. The germline CDR1 and CDR2 sequences are MGHRA and YSYEKL. CDR3 nucleotide sequence: TGCGCCAGCAGCCAAGATCGGGGGGATAATGAGCAGTTCTTC. Translating gives CASSQDRGDNEQFF.

The rearrangement joins TRBV11-1 to TRBJ2-3; TRBD2 is a possible D gene (5 bases). The CDR3 is made up of 15 amino acids. V shed 1 base and J shed 0 bases, with 8 bases lying between them. The germline V gene encodes CDR1 SGHAT and CDR2 FQDESV (reference sequence). In DNA, the CDR3 is TGTGCCAGCAGCTTAGGCGGACTTAGCACAGATACGCAGTATTTT. It encodes CASSLGGLSTDTQYF. Full variable domain (remainder filled in from reference TRBV11-1 and TRBJ2-3): EAEVAQSPRYKITEKSQAVAFWCDPISGHATLYWYRQILGQGPELLVQFQDESVVDDSQLPKDRFSAERLKGVDSTLKIQPAELGDSAMYLCASSLGGLSTDTQYFGPGTRLTVL.

The rearrangement uses TRBV5-6 and TRBJ1-1, with 8 bases identical to TRBD1. The CDR3 spans 16 residues. J lost 6 bases, V lost 6 bases, and 16 bases had no gene match. Germline CDR1 and CDR2: SGHDT and YYEEEE. This CDR3 is CASTYRQGLKSAEAFF. In nucleotides, the CDR3 is TGTGCCAGCACCTATCGACAGGGGTTAAAATCGGCTGAAGCTTTCTTT.

The gene calls are TRBV27 and TRBJ2-5; 9 nucleotides agree with TRBD2. The V and J ends lost 5 bases and 2 bases, in that order; junction bases with no gene match: 9. The CDR3 is 16 amino acids. Germline CDR1 and CDR2: MNHEY and SMNVEV (reference sequence). CDR3: CASSPYSGGQQETQYF. The CDR3 region has the DNA TGTGCCAGCAGTCCCTATAGCGGGGGACAACAAGAGACCCAGTACTTC.

This chain connects TRBV20-1 to TRBJ1-1, with D unresolved. The CDR3 contains 14 residues. Deletions cut 3 bases from V and 0 bases from J, with 11 bases between. The germline V gene has CDR1 DFQATT and CDR2 SNEGSKA (reference sequence). The CDR3 DNA is TGCAGTGCTAGTTCCGGGTTGATGAACACTGAAGCTTTCTTT. Its translation is CSASSGLMNTEAFF.

This chain uses TRBV5-4 with TRBJ2-3; the D is unclear. The CDR3 sequence is 14 residues long. Trimming took off 1 base at V and 6 bases at J, with 12 bases between the two ends. The germline V gene has CDR1 SGHNT and CDR2 YYREEE (reference sequence). CDR3 DNA: TGTGCCAGCAGCTTGCGACTGGGTTGGGATACGCAGTATTTT. Its translation: CASSLRLGWDTQYF.